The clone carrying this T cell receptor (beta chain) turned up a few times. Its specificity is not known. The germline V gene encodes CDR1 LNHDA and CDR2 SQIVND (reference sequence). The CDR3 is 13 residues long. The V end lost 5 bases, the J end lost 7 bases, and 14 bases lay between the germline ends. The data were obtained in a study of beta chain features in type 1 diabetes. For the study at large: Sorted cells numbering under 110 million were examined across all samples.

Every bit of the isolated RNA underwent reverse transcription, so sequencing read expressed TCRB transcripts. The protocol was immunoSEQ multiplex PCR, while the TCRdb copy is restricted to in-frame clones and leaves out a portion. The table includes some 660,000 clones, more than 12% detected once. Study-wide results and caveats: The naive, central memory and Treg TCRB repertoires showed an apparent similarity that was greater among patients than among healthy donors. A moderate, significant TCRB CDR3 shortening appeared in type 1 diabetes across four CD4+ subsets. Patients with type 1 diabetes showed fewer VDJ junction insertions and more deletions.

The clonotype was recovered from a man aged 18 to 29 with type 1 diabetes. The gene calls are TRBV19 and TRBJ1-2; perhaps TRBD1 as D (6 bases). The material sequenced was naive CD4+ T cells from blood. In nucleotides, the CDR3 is TGTGCCAGTAGTCGACAGGACTTACGTGGCTACACCTTC. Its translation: CASSRQDLRGYTF.